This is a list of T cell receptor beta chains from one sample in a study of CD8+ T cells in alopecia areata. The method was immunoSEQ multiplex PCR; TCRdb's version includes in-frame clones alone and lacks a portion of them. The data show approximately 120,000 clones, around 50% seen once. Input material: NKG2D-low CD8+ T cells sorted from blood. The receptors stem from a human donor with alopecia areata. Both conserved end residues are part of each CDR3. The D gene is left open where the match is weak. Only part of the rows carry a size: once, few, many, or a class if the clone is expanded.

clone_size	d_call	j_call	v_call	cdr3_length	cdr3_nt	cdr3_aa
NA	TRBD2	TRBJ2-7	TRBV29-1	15	TGCAGCGTCCTGGGGACACTAGCGGGAGAGTGGGAGCAGTACTTC	CSVLGTLAGEWEQYF
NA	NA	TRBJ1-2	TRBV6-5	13	TGTGCCAGCAGTTACGGGACGGACTATGGCTACACCTTC	CASSYGTDYGYTF
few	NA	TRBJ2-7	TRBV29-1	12	TGCAGCGTTGAAGGGAGACCCTACGAGCAGTACTTC	CSVEGRPYEQYF
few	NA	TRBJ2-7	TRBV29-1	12	TGCAGCGTTGTCGCAGATACCTACGAGCAGTACTTC	CSVVADTYEQYF
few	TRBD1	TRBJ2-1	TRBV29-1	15	TGCAGCGTTGAAGCACCTTGGACAGGGATCGATGAGCAGTTCTTC	CSVEAPWTGIDEQFF
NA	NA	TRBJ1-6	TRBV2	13	TGTGCCAGCAGGGCAGGGGATAATTCACCCCTCCACTTT	CASRAGDNSPLHF
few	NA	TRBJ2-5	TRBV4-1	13	TGCGCCAGCAGCCAAGCAGGGAGTGAGACCCAGTACTTC	CASSQAGSETQYF
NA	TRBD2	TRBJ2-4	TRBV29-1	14	TGCAGCGTTGAAGGGGACCAAACAAGCGGGATGCAGTACTTC	CSVEGDQTSGMQYF
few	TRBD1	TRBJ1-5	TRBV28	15	TGTGCCAGCATCCCAATTACAGGGGCGGGTCAGCCCCAGCATTTT	CASIPITGAGQPQHF
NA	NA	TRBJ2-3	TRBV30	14	TGTGCCTGGAGTGGGGGGGCTCGCACAGATACGCAGTATTTT	CAWSGGARTDTQYF
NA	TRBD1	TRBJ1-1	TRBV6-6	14	TGTGCCAGCAGCCCGACAGGGGAGATCGCTGAAGCTTTCTTT	CASSPTGEIAEAFF
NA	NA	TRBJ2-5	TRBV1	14	TGCACCAGCAGCCTCCCTCCACCGGGAGAGACCCAGTACTTC	CTSSLPPPGETQYF
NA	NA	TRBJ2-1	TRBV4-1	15	TGCGCCAGCAGCCAAGATCAGGCCACCCCCAATGAGCAGTTCTTC	CASSQDQATPNEQFF
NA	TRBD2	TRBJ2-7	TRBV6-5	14	TGTGCCAGCACGTCTAGCGGGAATGCCTACGAGCAGTACTTC	CASTSSGNAYEQYF
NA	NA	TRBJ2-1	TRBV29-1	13	TGCAGCGTTGAAACCCCAGACCACAATGAGCAGTTCTTC	CSVETPDHNEQFF
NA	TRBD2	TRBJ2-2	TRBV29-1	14	TGCAGCGTTGAAAGGGAGGGAAACACCGGGGAGCTGTTTTTT	CSVEREGNTGELFF
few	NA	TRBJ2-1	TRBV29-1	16	TGCAGCGTTGTTTGGTCGGATGGGGGCGGGTACAATGAGCAGTTCTTC	CSVVWSDGGGYNEQFF
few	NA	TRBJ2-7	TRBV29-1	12	TGCAGCGTTACCCCGAGCCAGTACGAGCAGTACTTC	CSVTPSQYEQYF
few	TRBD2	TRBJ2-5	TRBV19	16	TGTGCCAGTAGTATAGACGGTAGCGGGCTCCAAGAGACCCAGTACTTC	CASSIDGSGLQETQYF
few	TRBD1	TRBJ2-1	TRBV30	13	TGTGCCTGGGGAACTCGACAGGGCGATGAGCAGTTCTTC	CAWGTRQGDEQFF
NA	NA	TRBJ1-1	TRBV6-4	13	TGTGCCAGCAGTGAGGGGTCCGCATCTGAAGCTTTCTTT	CASSEGSASEAFF
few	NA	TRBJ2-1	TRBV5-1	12	TGCGCCAGCAGCCGCCAGGGAGATGAGCAGTTCTTC	CASSRQGDEQFF
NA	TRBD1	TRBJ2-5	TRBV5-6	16	TGTGCCAGCAGCTGGCCGACAGGGGGCGTTTCAGAGACCCAGTACTTC	CASSWPTGGVSETQYF
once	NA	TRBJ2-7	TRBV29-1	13	TGCAGCGTTGCTGGGGGAAGAGAGTACGAGCAGTACTTC	CSVAGGREYEQYF
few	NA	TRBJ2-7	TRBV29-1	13	TGCAGCGCTTTCGAGGCGGGGCGTTACGAGCAGTACTTC	CSAFEAGRYEQYF
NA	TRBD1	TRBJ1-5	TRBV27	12	TGTGCCAGCAGTTCAGGGGGACAGCCCCAGCATTTT	CASSSGGQPQHF
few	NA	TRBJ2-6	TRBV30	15	TGTGCCTGGGCGGACGGAGCCTCTGGGGCCAACGTCCTGACTTTC	CAWADGASGANVLTF
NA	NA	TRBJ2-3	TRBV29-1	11	TGCAGCGTTGAACCCTCCGGGGCGCAGTATTTT	CSVEPSGAQYF
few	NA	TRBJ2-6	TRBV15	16	TGTGCCACCAGCAGAGTCCAGGACTCTGGGGCCAACGTCCTGACTTTC	CATSRVQDSGANVLTF
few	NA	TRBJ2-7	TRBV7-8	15	TGTGCCAGCAGCTTATTTTTGGGGGTGAGCTACGAGCAGTACTTC	CASSLFLGVSYEQYF
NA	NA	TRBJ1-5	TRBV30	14	TGTGCCTGGAGTGACGGACAGCATAATCAGCCCCAGCATTTT	CAWSDGQHNQPQHF
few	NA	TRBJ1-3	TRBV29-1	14	TGCAGCGTTGAAGACCCGGGGACTGGAAACACCATATATTTT	CSVEDPGTGNTIYF
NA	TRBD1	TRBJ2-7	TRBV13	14	TGTGCCAGCAGCATGGGACAGGGGGTCTACGAGCAGTACTTC	CASSMGQGVYEQYF
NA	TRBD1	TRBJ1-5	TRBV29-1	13	TGCAGCGTTCTCCCAGGGGGCGGTCAGCCCCAGCATTTT	CSVLPGGGQPQHF
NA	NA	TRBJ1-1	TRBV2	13	TGTGCCAGCAGTGAAGCTTACGACACCGAAGCTTTCTTT	CASSEAYDTEAFF
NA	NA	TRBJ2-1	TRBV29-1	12	TGCAGCGTTGTCGGCTTCCTAGATGAGCAGTTCTTC	CSVVGFLDEQFF
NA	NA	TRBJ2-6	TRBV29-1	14	TGCAGCGCCCAGACCTCCTCTGGGGCCAACGTCCTGACTTTC	CSAQTSSGANVLTF
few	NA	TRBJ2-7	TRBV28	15	TGTGCCAGCAGTTTCCGGGGTTTAGGGGCCTACGAGCAGTACTTC	CASSFRGLGAYEQYF
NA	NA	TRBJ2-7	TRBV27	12	TGTGCCAGCAGGGGGACTTCTTACGAGCAGTACTTC	CASRGTSYEQYF
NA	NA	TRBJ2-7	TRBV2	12	TGTGCCAGCAGTGAGCGGTTCTACGAGCAGTACTTC	CASSERFYEQYF
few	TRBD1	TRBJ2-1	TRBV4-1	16	TGCGCCAGCAGCCAATCCGGGACAGAAATATACAATGAGCAGTTCTTC	CASSQSGTEIYNEQFF
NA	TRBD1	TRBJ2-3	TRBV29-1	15	TGCAGCGTTGTTTCGGGCAGGGGGCGAGAGGATACGCAGTATTTT	CSVVSGRGREDTQYF
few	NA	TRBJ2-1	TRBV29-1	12	TGCAGCGTTGAAGGGGGAAGGTATGAGCAGTTCTTC	CSVEGGRYEQFF
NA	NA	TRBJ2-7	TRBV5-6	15	TGTGCCAGCAGCTCCGAGACAGGAATCTCCTACGAGCAGTACTTC	CASSSETGISYEQYF